This is a list of T cell receptor beta chains from one sample in a study of blood T cell repertoires in COVID-19. Repertoires were generated with immunoSEQ multiplex PCR, while TCRdb's copy carries only in-frame clones and drops some. Seen here are more than 95,000 clones, less than 90% observed once, and the top ten hold 4% to 5%. Source material: peripheral blood. The receptors come from a man aged 45 to 65 with acute or convalescent COVID-19. CDR3s leave out the opening cysteine and the closing phenylalanine or tryptophan. Each record gives: V gene, J gene, CDR3 protein.

TRBV5-4	TRBJ2-5	ASSLAGGGETQY
TRBV14	TRBJ2-3	ASSQLQGSTDTQY
TRBV11-3	TRBJ2-7	ASSLGNRESEQY
TRBV19	TRBJ1-6	ASKWWQNSPLH
TRBV4-1	TRBJ1-1	ASSQDVYRVVTEAF
TRBV5-8	TRBJ1-1	ASSLEQGAVTEAF
TRBV30	TRBJ2-4	AWTSGGKNIQY
TRBV9	TRBJ1-6	ASSGGQGAPLH
TRBV6-6	TRBJ1-5	ASSNTGQGFNQPQH
TRBV28	TRBJ2-7	ASSLGRLAYEQY
TRBV27	TRBJ1-1	ASSGGDGAF
TRBV6-5	TRBJ2-3	ASTGGTSGTDTQY
TRBV9	TRBJ1-2	ASSVHRGAGGYT
TRBV7-9	TRBJ2-1	ASSPELTSGRTDEQF
TRBV24-1	TRBJ2-6	ATEEAGANVLT
TRBV29-1	TRBJ1-2	SVVGQGPNYGYT
TRBV3-1/TRBV3-2	TRBJ1-1	ASSSVGGIGNTEAF
TRBV11-3	TRBJ1-2	ASSAGTGTNYGYT
TRBV5-4	TRBJ2-7	ASSSGHSEQY
TRBV6-6	TRBJ2-2	ASRQDRSNTGELF
TRBV19	TRBJ1-5	ASSIRTDSNQPQH
TRBV15	TRBJ2-7	ATSSPSGSYEQY
TRBV7-2	TRBJ1-2	ASSLAPVSGSLGAYGYT
TRBV30	TRBJ2-3	AWGRTGGTDTQY
TRBV5-1	TRBJ2-7	ASSLGQGGYEQY
TRBV9	TRBJ2-5	ASSREGGEETQY
TRBV6-4	TRBJ1-1	ASSDSGGTIAEAF
TRBV19	TRBJ2-7	ASSIPPGVSPYEQY
TRBV19	TRBJ1-1	ASSMGRGLIV
TRBV19	TRBJ2-1	ASSIAAGEQF
TRBV11-3	TRBJ1-2	ASSLVTGGYGYT
TRBV6-1	TRBJ1-3	ASSEAHGGSSGNTIY
TRBV4-1	TRBJ2-1	ASSQLTGGGNEQF
TRBV4-1	TRBJ1-5	ASSQLIDSSNQPQH
TRBV19	TRBJ2-3	ASSEAGGFTDTQY
TRBV19	TRBJ2-3	ASTLAGGDTQY
TRBV4-1	TRBJ1-1	ASSQVTKTEAF
TRBV9	TRBJ2-1	ASSAWAGGDNEQF
TRBV9	TRBJ2-3	ASSAYSGSTDTQY
TRBV11-3	TRBJ1-4	ASSYAGDRGQLF
TRBV27	TRBJ1-6	ASSPTGALYNSPLH
TRBV6-6	TRBJ1-2	ASTGPGYT
TRBV7-6	TRBJ2-7	ASSLRPPGSEQY
TRBV3-1/TRBV3-2	TRBJ1-5	ASSQEYRVEPQH